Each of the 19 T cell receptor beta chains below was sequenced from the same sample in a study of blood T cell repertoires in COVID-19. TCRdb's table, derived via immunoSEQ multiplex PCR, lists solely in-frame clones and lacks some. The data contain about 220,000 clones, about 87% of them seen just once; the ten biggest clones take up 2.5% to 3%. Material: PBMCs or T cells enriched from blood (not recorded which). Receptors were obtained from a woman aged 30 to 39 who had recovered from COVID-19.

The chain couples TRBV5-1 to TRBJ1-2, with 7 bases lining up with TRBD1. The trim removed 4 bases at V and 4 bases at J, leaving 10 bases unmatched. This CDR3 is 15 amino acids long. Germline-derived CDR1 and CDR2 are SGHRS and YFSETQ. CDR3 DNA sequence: TGCGCCAGCAGCCTTAACAGGGGCGCTCTCTATGGCTACACCTTC. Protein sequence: CASSLNRGALYGYTF.

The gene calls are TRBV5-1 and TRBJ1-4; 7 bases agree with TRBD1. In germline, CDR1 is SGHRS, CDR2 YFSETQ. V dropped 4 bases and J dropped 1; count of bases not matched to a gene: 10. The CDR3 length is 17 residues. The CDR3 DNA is TGCGCCAGCAGCCTAACAGGGGCCTCCGTAACTAATGAAAAACTGTTTTTT. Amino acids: CASSLTGASVTNEKLFF.

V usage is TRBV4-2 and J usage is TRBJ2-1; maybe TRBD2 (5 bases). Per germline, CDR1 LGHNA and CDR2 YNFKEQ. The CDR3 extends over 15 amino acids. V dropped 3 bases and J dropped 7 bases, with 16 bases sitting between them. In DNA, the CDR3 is TGTGCCAGCAGCCAGGAGGAGTCGGCTTCAAATGAGCAGTTCTTC. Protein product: CASSQEESASNEQFF.

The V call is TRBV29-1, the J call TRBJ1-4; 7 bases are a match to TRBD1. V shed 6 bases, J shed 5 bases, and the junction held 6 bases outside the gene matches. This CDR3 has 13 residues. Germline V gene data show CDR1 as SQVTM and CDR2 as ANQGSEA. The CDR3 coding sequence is TGCAGCGTCCTTGGGACAGCGAATGAAAAACTGTTTTTT. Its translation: CSVLGTANEKLFF.

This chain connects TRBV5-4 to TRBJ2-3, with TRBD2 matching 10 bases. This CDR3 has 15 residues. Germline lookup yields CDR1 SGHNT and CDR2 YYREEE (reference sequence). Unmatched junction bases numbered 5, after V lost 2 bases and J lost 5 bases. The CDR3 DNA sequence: TGTGCCAGCAGCTTTGGAAGCGGGGGGGGAGATACGCAGTATTTT. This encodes CASSFGSGGGDTQYF.

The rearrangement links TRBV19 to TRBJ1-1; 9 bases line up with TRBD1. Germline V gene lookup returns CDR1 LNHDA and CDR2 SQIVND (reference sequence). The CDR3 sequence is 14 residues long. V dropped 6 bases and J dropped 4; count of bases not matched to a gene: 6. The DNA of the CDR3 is TGTGCCAGTAGGCCTTCGACAGGGGGCACTGAAGCTTTCTTT. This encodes CASRPSTGGTEAFF.

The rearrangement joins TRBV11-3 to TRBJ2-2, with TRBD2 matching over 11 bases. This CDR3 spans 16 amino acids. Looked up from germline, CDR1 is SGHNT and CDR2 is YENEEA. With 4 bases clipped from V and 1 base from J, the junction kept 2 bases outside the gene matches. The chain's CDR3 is CASSYLAGGNTGELFF. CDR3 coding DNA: TGTGCCAGCAGCTATCTAGCGGGGGGGAACACCGGGGAGCTGTTTTTT.

CDR3 bases: TGCGCCAGCAGCCAAGGAGGTAGCGGATCCACAGATACGCAGTATTTT. This translates into CASSQGGSGSTDTQYF. The V call is TRBV4-3, the J call TRBJ2-3; D possibly corresponds to TRBD2 (6 bases). The germline V and J ends were trimmed by 1 base and 2 bases, with 13 bases remaining between them. The length of the CDR3 is 16 residues. The germline gives CDR1 LGHNA, CDR2 YSLEER.

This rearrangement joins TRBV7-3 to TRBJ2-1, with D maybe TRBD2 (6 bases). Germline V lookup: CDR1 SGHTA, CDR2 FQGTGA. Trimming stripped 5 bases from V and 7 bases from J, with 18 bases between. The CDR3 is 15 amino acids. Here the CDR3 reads CASSDGGTSWNEQFF. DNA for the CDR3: TGTGCCAGCAGCGATGGGGGGACGAGTTGGAATGAGCAGTTCTTC.

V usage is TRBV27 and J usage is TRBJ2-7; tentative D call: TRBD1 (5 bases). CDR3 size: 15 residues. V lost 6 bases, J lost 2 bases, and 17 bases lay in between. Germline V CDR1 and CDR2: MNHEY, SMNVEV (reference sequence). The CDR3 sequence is CASSPISTEPYEQYF. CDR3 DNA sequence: TGTGCCAGCAGCCCCATTTCGACAGAGCCCTACGAGCAGTACTTC.

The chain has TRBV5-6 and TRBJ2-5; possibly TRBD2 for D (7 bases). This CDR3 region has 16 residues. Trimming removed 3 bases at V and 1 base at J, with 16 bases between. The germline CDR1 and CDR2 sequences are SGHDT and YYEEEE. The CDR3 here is CASSWGRGYGQETQYF. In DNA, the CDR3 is TGTGCCAGCAGCTGGGGGAGGGGGTATGGCCAAGAGACCCAGTACTTC.

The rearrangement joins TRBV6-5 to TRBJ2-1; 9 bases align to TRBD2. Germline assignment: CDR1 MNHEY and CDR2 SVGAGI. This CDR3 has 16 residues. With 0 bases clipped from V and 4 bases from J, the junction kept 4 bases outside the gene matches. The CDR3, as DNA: TGTGCCAGCAGTTACTCGTTGCGGGGGGGATACAATGAGCAGTTCTTC. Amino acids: CASSYSLRGGYNEQFF.

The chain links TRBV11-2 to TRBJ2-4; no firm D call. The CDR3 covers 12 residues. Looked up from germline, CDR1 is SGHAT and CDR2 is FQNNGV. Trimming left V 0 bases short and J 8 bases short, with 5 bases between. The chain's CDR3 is CASSLERDIQYF. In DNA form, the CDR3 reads TGTGCCAGCAGCTTAGAACGGGACATTCAGTACTTC.

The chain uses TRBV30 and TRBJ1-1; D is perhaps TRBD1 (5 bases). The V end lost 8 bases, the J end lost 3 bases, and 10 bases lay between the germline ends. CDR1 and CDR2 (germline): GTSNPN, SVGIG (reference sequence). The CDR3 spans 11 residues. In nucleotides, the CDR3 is TGTGCCCGGTCAGGGTACACTGAAGCTTTCTTT. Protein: CARSGYTEAFF.

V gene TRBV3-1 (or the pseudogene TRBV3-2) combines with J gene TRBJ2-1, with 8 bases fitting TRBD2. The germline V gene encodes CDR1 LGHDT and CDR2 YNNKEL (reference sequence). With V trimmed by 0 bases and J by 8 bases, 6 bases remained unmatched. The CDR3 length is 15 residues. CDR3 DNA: TGTGCCAGCAGCCAAGATTCGGGGGGGGGCTATGAGCAGTTCTTC. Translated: CASSQDSGGGYEQFF.

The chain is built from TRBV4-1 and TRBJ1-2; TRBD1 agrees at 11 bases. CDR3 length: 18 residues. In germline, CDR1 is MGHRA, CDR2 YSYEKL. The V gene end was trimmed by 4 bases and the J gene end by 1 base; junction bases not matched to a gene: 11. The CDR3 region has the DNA TGCGCCAGCAGCCCCAAGGACAGGGGGCTAACCTATAACTATGGCTACACCTTC. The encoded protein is CASSPKDRGLTYNYGYTF.

The CDR3 reads CASSWGQKNEQYF. The CDR3 DNA is TGTGCCAGCAGTTGGGGACAGAAAAACGAGCAGTACTTC. The V call is TRBV6-2 or TRBV6-3, the J call TRBJ2-7, with 7 bases fitting TRBD1. V dropped 4 bases and J dropped 5; count of bases not matched to a gene: 5. The length of the CDR3 is 13 residues. Germline loops: CDR1 MNHEY, CDR2 SVGEGT.

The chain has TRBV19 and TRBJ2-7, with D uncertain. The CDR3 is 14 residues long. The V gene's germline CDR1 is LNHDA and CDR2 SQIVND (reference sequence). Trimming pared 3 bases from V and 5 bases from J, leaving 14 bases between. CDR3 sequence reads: CASSMSQRGDEQYF. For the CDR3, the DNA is TGTGCCAGTAGTATGTCCCAGCGAGGAGACGAGCAGTACTTC.

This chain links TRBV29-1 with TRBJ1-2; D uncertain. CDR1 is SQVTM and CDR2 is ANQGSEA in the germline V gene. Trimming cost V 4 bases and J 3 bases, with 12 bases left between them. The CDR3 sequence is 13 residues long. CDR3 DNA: TGCAGCGTTGTGGTCCCCGGGGACTATGGCTACACCTTC. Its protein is CSVVVPGDYGYTF.